One sample yielded the 10 T cell receptor beta chains listed below, sequenced in a study of control samples from healthy donors and cancer patients. Profiled with immunoSEQ multiplex PCR; TCRdb holds only in-frame clones, not every one. The sample has tens of thousands of clones, less than 90% seen once. The sequenced material came from blood. The origin of the receptors is a man aged 55-75 years in good health.

V gene TRBV11-2 combines with J gene TRBJ1-6; D possibly corresponds to TRBD1 (5 bases). The ends were cut back, 0 bases at V and 9 bases at J, with 12 bases in the middle. CDR3 length: 15 amino acids. Germline V gene sequence: CDR1 SGHAT, CDR2 FQNNGV. The CDR3 DNA is TGTGCCAGCAGCTTAGACCCGGGGGTGGGTTCACCCCTCCACTTT. Amino acid sequence: CASSLDPGVGSPLHF.

The chain couples TRBV15 to TRBJ2-3; 7 bases map to TRBD2. J was trimmed by 1 base and V by 5 bases; bases with no gene match: 9. This CDR3 region has 16 residues. The germline V gene encodes CDR1 LNHNV and CDR2 YYDKDF (reference sequence). The CDR3 nucleotides are TGTGCCACCAGCGCTTCGGCCAGCGGGGGCACAGATACGCAGTATTTT. Its protein product is CATSASASGGTDTQYF.

The chain has TRBV5-1 and TRBJ2-2, with D perhaps assigned TRBD1 or TRBD2 (5 bases each). V lost 0 bases and J 2 bases, leaving 11 bases between the germline ends. Germline V CDR1 and CDR2: SGHRS, YFSETQ. The CDR3 length is 16 residues. For the CDR3, the DNA is TGCGCCAGCAGCTTGGCCGGGACGGGAAACACCGGGGAGCTGTTTTTT. This sequence encodes CASSLAGTGNTGELFF.

This chain links TRBV5-1 with TRBJ1-1, with 7 bases identical to TRBD1. Germline V lookup: CDR1 SGHRS, CDR2 YFSETQ. The CDR3 runs to 15 residues. The J segment lost 4 bases and the V segment lost 4 bases, leaving 10 bases of the junction unmatched. CDR3 sequence: CASSRDSSGSTEAFF. The CDR3 DNA is TGCGCCAGCAGCCGGGACAGCTCAGGAAGCACTGAAGCTTTCTTT.

The rearrangement joins TRBV25-1 to TRBJ1-2; D perhaps matches TRBD1 (5 bases). The ends were cut back, 5 bases at V and 7 bases at J, with 17 bases in the middle. The length of the CDR3 is 14 residues. The germline V gene encodes CDR1 MGHDK and CDR2 SYGVNS. In nucleotides, the CDR3 is TGTGCCAGCAGTCGCGCCGGTGTTGGGGGTGGCTACACCTTC. Its translation is CASSRAGVGGGYTF.

V gene TRBV6-6 combines with J gene TRBJ1-1; TRBD1 matches at 8 bases. V was pared by 5 bases and J by 4 bases, with 9 bases of the junction left unmatched. CDR3 length: 15 residues. Germline values: CDR1 MNHNY, CDR2 SVGAGI (reference sequence). This CDR3 is CASSDPGTGLTEAFF. DNA of the CDR3: TGTGCCAGCAGTGATCCCGGGACAGGACTCACTGAAGCTTTCTTT.

For the CDR3, the DNA is TGTGCCACCAGCAGAGATAAACAGCCCCAGCATTTT. Translating it yields CATSRDKQPQHF. The chain has TRBV15 and TRBJ1-5; unclear D gene. CDR1 LNHNV and CDR2 YYDKDF come from the germline V gene (reference sequence). CDR3 size: 12 residues. Trimming shortened V by 0 bases and J by 7 bases, and 4 bases separated the two germline ends.

This chain connects TRBV6-5 to TRBJ2-7, with TRBD1 matching 7 bases. The length of the CDR3 is 14 residues. The V and J ends lost 4 bases and 2 bases, in that order; junction bases with no gene match: 5. Germline V gives CDR1 MNHEY, CDR2 SVGAGI. The CDR3, as DNA: TGTGCCAGCAGTTTGACGACAGGGACCTACGAGCAGTACTTC. Protein: CASSLTTGTYEQYF.

CDR3: CASSGVAGPHLGSDYGYTF. The CDR3 DNA reads as TGTGCCAGCAGTGGGGTGGCAGGTCCACACCTAGGGTCGGACTATGGCTACACCTTC. This rearrangement joins TRBV27 to TRBJ1-2; D is unresolved. Trimming took off 5 bases at V and 3 bases at J, with 28 bases between the two ends. Germline loops: CDR1 MNHEY, CDR2 SMNVEV (reference sequence). This CDR3 contains 19 residues.

The V and J genes are TRBV28 and TRBJ1-6; no clear D gene. Trimming took off 6 bases at V and 0 bases at J, with 9 bases between the two ends. Germline V gene data show CDR1 as MDHEN and CDR2 as SYDVKM. The CDR3 covers 15 residues. CDR3 amino acids: CASSDVSSYNSPLHF. The CDR3 nucleotides are TGTGCCAGCAGCGACGTAAGCTCCTATAATTCACCCCTCCACTTT. Using reference TRBV28 and TRBJ1-6 for the parts outside the CDR3, the full variable domain is DVKVTQSSRYLVKRTGEKVFLECVQDMDHENMFWYRQDPGLGLRLIYFSYDVKMKEKGDIPEGYSVSREKKERFSLILESASTNQTSMYLCASSDVSSYNSPLHFGNGTRLTVT.